What follows are 3 T cell receptor beta chains derived from one specimen sequenced in a study of T cell responses to AZD1222 COVID-19 vaccine. Using immunoSEQ multiplex PCR, the repertoire was profiled, and TCRdb retains in-frame clones only, with some absent. This sample has approximately 140,000 clones, with about 91% found just once. The source material was peripheral blood, sampled 28 days after the second AZD1222 dose. These receptors were taken from an adult who received the AZD1222 COVID-19 vaccine.

The V and J genes are TRBV4-1 and TRBJ2-1, with D possibly called TRBD1 or TRBD2 (5 bases each). Looked up from germline, CDR1 is MGHRA and CDR2 is YSYEKL. V was cut by 3 bases and J by 7 bases, with 10 bases left in between. This CDR3 has 13 amino acids. The CDR3 DNA is TGCGCCAGCAGCCACATCTGGGGGAATGAGCAGTTCTTC. This codes for CASSHIWGNEQFF.

The chain carries TRBV9 and TRBJ1-6; TRBD1 aligns across 9 bases. The trim removed 6 bases at V and 6 bases at J, leaving 1 base unmatched. The germline gives CDR1 SGDLS, CDR2 YYNGEE. There are 13 residues in the CDR3. The CDR3 spells CASKQGANSPLHF. CDR3 coding DNA: TGTGCCAGCAAACAGGGGGCTAATTCACCCCTCCACTTT.

V and J are TRBV7-9 and TRBJ2-3; no clear D gene. Germline CDR1 and CDR2: SEHNR and FQNEAQ (reference sequence). V lost 1 base and J 5 bases, leaving 7 bases between the germline ends. This CDR3 region has 13 residues. The CDR3 coding sequence is TGTGCCAGCAGCTTAGATTGGAGAGATACGCAGTATTTT. Encoded protein: CASSLDWRDTQYF.